A single sample is the source of the 4 T cell receptor beta chains below, sequenced in a study of blood T cells in healthy people across ages (dated by TCRdb to between 2014 and 2016). Libraries were constructed by 5' RACE. Data came from an Illumina HiSeq 2500. A second PCR of roughly 7 to 11 cycles was run with a J-beta primer mix and a sample-barcoded 5' primer. TCRdb took the public reads, trimmed them with fastp at Q25, ran MiXCR for clone calling and kept in-frame beta chains. Each entry merges the rows of one CDR3 protein and shows their most common DNA and genes. For this sample there are around 900,000 distinct CDR3 sequences; just over 50% appear just once. The ten most abundant clones make up about a fifth of the sample. Sequenced: blood. The receptors were sampled from a woman aged 60-70 years in good health.

This clonotype has only one observation. The J gene is TRBJ2-1, the V gene TRBV4-1; 9 bases agree with TRBD2. The CDR3 is 16 amino acids. CDR1 is MGHRA, CDR2 YSYEKL, per germline. V lost 4 bases to trimming and J lost 8 bases; unmatched junction nucleotides: 12. The CDR3, as DNA: TGCGCCAGCAGCCGAGGGTATAGCGGGAGTGACCATGAGCAGTTCTTC. It translates to CASSRGYSGSDHEQFF.

This clonotype was recorded a few times. The chain joins TRBV3-1 to TRBJ2-5; TRBD1 agrees at 7 bases. Germline trimming cut 4 bases from V and 7 bases from J; bases unmatched to any gene: 6. Germline CDR1 LGHDT, CDR2 YNNKEL (reference sequence). The CDR3 has 13 residues. The DNA for the CDR3 is TGTGCCAGCAGCCTGGGACAGCGATTGACCCAGTACTTC. Encoded protein: CASSLGQRLTQYF.

The chain recombines TRBV2 with TRBJ1-5; the D gene is possibly TRBD1 (5 bases). V lost 7 bases and J lost 1, with 14 bases in between. CDR3 size: 15 residues. In germline, CDR1 is SNHLY, CDR2 FYNNEI. The CDR3 sequence is CASKRGEGSNQPQHF. As DNA, the CDR3 is TGTGCCAGCAAACGGGGGGAAGGAAGCAATCAGCCCCAGCATTTT.

V and J are TRBV6-4 and TRBJ2-7, with D perhaps TRBD1 (6 bases). Between the trimmed V and J ends, which lost 0 bases and 3 bases, there was a span of 15 bases. Looked up from germline, CDR1 is MRHNA and CDR2 is SNTAGT. The CDR3 totals 16 residues. This chain's CDR3 is CASSDSLRGLNYEQYF. The CDR3 DNA is TGTGCCAGCAGTGACTCCCTCAGGGGCTTAAACTACGAGCAGTACTTC.